The 27 T cell receptor beta chains in this list originate from one sample, sequenced in a study of shared clonotypes between healthy human individuals. Profiling relied on immunoSEQ multiplex PCR, and the TCRdb table lists in-frame clones only, not all of them. The data hold 2 million to 2.5 million clones, with approximately 96% observed a single time. The material sequenced was naive CD4+ T cells sorted from blood. Stated subset: CD45RA+ positively selected. The receptors originated from a young man in good health.

This clone was seen just once. The sample contains more than one DNA sequence encoding this CDR3. The V gene is TRBV9, the J gene TRBJ2-5; 14 bases are shared with TRBD2. After removal of 4 bases from V and 5 bases from J, the junction contained 7 bases not matched to a gene. Germline lookup yields CDR1 SGDLS and CDR2 YYNGEE. The CDR3 loop spans 16 amino acids. CDR3 nucleotide sequence: TGTGCCAGCAGCCCCGGACTAGCGGGGGGTCAGGAGACCCAGTACTTC. It specifies CASSPGLAGGQETQYF.

On this clone: Other DNA sequences in this specimen translate into the identical CDR3. The chain has TRBV7-9 and TRBJ1-3, with D tentatively TRBD1 (5 bases). The germline V gene has CDR1 SEHNR and CDR2 FQNEAQ (reference sequence). Trimming removed 3 bases at V and 2 bases at J, with 5 bases between. This CDR3 comprises 13 residues. This CDR3 reads CASSLTAGNTIYF. As DNA, the CDR3 is TGTGCCAGCAGCTTGACAGCTGGAAACACCATATATTTT.

V gene TRBV5-4 combines with J gene TRBJ2-2; 9 nucleotides match TRBD1. The junction had 4 bases not matched to a gene; V was cut back by 0 bases and J by 7 bases. This CDR3 has 15 amino acids. The germline gives CDR1 SGHNT, CDR2 YYREEE (reference sequence). Written as DNA, the CDR3 is TGTGCCAGCAGCTTGGCACAGGGGGCGTACGGGGAGCTGTTTTTT. Protein: CASSLAQGAYGELFF.

The chain has TRBV4-3 and TRBJ1-2; unclear D gene. CDR3 size: 15 residues. V lost 0 bases, J lost 4 bases, and 12 bases lay in between. Per germline, CDR1 LGHNA and CDR2 YSLEER. In DNA, the CDR3 is TGCGCCAGCAGCCAAGATATAGGGCTCACCTATGGCTACACCTTC. It translates to CASSQDIGLTYGYTF.

The chain joins TRBV5-4 to TRBJ2-6; 8 bases align to TRBD1. V lost 0 bases and J lost 17; bases outside the gene matches: 7. The CDR3 consists of 13 residues. Germline V gives CDR1 SGHNT, CDR2 YYREEE (reference sequence). CDR3 in amino acids: CASSLVGQGHMTF. In DNA form, the CDR3 reads TGTGCCAGCAGCTTGGTTGGACAGGGACATATGACTTTC.

This rearrangement joins TRBV5-6 to TRBJ2-3; TRBD1 aligns across 10 bases. The germline CDR1 and CDR2 sequences are SGHDT and YYEEEE. V trimming: 1 base; J trimming: 7 bases; junction bases outside the gene matches: 6. The CDR3 has 15 amino acids. The CDR3 loop reads CASSLYRDRGNTQYF. The CDR3 DNA reads as TGTGCCAGCAGCTTGTATCGGGACAGGGGAAATACGCAGTATTTT.

V usage is TRBV5-6 and J usage is TRBJ2-7, with D perhaps TRBD1 (5 bases). The CDR3 covers 12 residues. V lost 2 bases and J lost 5, with 8 bases in between. Germline values: CDR1 SGHDT, CDR2 YYEEEE. In DNA, the CDR3 is TGTGCCAGCAGCTTTCAGGGTAACGAGCAGTACTTC. Its translation is CASSFQGNEQYF.

The chain joins TRBV7-9 to TRBJ1-2; tentative D call: TRBD1 (6 bases). V was pared by 5 bases and J by 3 bases, with 16 bases between. The germline gives CDR1 SEHNR, CDR2 FQNEAQ (reference sequence). The CDR3 has 15 residues. The CDR3 region is CASSPDEGGDYGYTF. CDR3 in DNA: TGTGCCAGCAGCCCAGATGAGGGGGGAGACTATGGCTACACCTTC.

About this clone itself: Distinct nucleotide sequences in the sample also encode this CDR3. V and J are TRBV18 and TRBJ1-5; D gene uncertain. CDR3 length: 13 residues. Trimming cost V 3 bases and J 5 bases, with 8 bases left between them. From germline, CDR1 is KGHSH and CDR2 LQKENI. The CDR3 spells CASSPDRYQPQHF. The CDR3 bases are TGTGCCAGCTCACCGGACCGCTATCAGCCCCAGCATTTT.

This rearrangement joins TRBV2 to TRBJ1-6, with a weak D call TRBD1 (6 bases). This CDR3 is 14 amino acids long. CDR1 and CDR2 (germline): SNHLY, FYNNEI. Trimming took 4 bases from V and 7 from J, leaving 11 bases between them. CDR3 residues: CASSGPGENSPLHF. In DNA, the CDR3 is TGTGCCAGCAGTGGACCAGGGGAGAATTCACCCCTCCACTTT.

The J gene is TRBJ2-7, the V gene TRBV6-6; tentative D call: TRBD2 (5 bases). Trimming removed 5 bases at V and 6 bases at J, with 11 bases between. Germline values: CDR1 MNHNY, CDR2 SVGAGI (reference sequence). This CDR3 spans 12 amino acids. DNA of the CDR3: TGTGCCAGCAGTGGGAGAAGCGGCGAGCAGTACTTC. Translation: CASSGRSGEQYF.

The chain links TRBV5-1 to TRBJ2-3; D is perhaps TRBD1 (5 bases). Germline V gene sequence: CDR1 SGHRS, CDR2 YFSETQ. The CDR3 is 14 amino acids. Trimming stripped 2 bases from V and 2 bases from J, with 9 bases between. For the CDR3, the DNA is TGCGCCAGCAGCTTACAGGCCTACACAGATACGCAGTATTTT. Its protein product is CASSLQAYTDTQYF.

V is TRBV19 and J is TRBJ2-5, with 7 positions matching TRBD1. Losses at the gene ends were 4 bases for V and 5 bases for J; bases not matched to a gene: 13. The CDR3 loop spans 16 amino acids. The germline gives CDR1 LNHDA, CDR2 SQIVND (reference sequence). The CDR3 DNA is TGTGCCAGTAGTAGAAGGTTGGATGACAGGGTGGAGACCCAGTACTTC. Amino acids: CASSRRLDDRVETQYF.

The chain combines TRBV5-1 with TRBJ2-1; D unclear. This CDR3 has 13 residues. V dropped 8 bases and J dropped 1 base, with 10 bases sitting between them. Germline loops: CDR1 SGHRS, CDR2 YFSETQ. Here the CDR3 reads CASSGQSYNEQFF. CDR3 bases: TGCGCCAGTTCCGGGCAATCCTACAATGAGCAGTTCTTC.

The V call is TRBV15, the J call TRBJ2-7, with 9 nucleotides matching TRBD1. Trimming cost V 8 bases and J 7 bases; bases outside gene matches: 15. The CDR3 runs 15 residues. From germline, CDR1 is LNHNV and CDR2 YYDKDF (reference sequence). The CDR3 DNA reads TGTGCCACCGGACCCTTAGGGACAGGGCTTCTGGAGCAGTACTTC. Encoded protein: CATGPLGTGLLEQYF.

A word on this clone: Other DNA variants within this sample encode the same CDR3. The chain uses TRBV5-4 and TRBJ2-2, with TRBD2 as a possible D gene (6 bases). Per germline, CDR1 SGHNT and CDR2 YYREEE (reference sequence). Trimming took off 0 bases at V and 2 bases at J, with 11 bases between the two ends. The CDR3 consists of 16 residues. The CDR3: CASSLAGRGNTGELFF. CDR3 bases: TGTGCCAGCAGCTTGGCCGGGCGGGGAAACACCGGGGAGCTGTTTTTT.

This rearrangement joins TRBV10-3 to TRBJ1-6, with TRBD1 matching over 10 bases. The CDR3 spans 15 residues. The germline CDR1 and CDR2 sequences are ENHRY and SYGVKD. V was clipped by 2 bases and J by 10 bases; unmatched bases: 5. The CDR3 DNA reads as TGTGCCATCAGTGAGACCGGGACAGGGGACTCACCCCTCCACTTT. This codes for CAISETGTGDSPLHF.

CDR3 amino acids: CASSSILNTRGTGGGNEKLFF. CDR3 nucleotide sequence: TGTGCCAGCAGCTCCATCCTGAATACGAGGGGGACAGGGGGCGGAAATGAAAAACTGTTTTTT. The V gene is TRBV28, the J gene TRBJ1-4; 12 bases agree with TRBD1. This CDR3 contains 21 residues. Trimming cost V 6 bases and J 5 bases; bases outside gene matches: 22. The germline V gene has CDR1 MDHEN and CDR2 SYDVKM.

The V gene is TRBV10-3, the J gene TRBJ2-7, with 8 bases lining up with TRBD1. V gave up 2 bases and J gave up 6 bases; unmatched junction bases: 6. This CDR3 contains 14 residues. In germline, CDR1 is ENHRY, CDR2 SYGVKD. CDR3 sequence (DNA): TGTGCCATCAGTGAGGACAGGGGAAGGCGCGAGCAGTACTTC. The encoded protein is CAISEDRGRREQYF.

A single count supports this clone. In DNA form, the CDR3 reads TGTGCCAGCAGCTTAGGGGGTCAGGGGGACCAGCCCCAGCATTTT. It encodes CASSLGGQGDQPQHF. This chain joins TRBV13 and TRBJ1-5, with 7 nucleotides matching TRBD1. Trimming took 0 bases from V and 7 from J; bases not matched to a gene: 6. Germline V gives CDR1 PRHDT, CDR2 FYEKMQ (reference sequence). The CDR3 length is 15 residues.

The chain is built from TRBV15 and TRBJ2-7; D is ambiguous. CDR1 is LNHNV, CDR2 YYDKDF, per germline (reference sequence). Trimming removed 2 bases from V and 0 bases from J, with 8 bases in between. The CDR3 extends over 14 amino acids. DNA for the CDR3: TGTGCCACCAGCAGACAGTTTAACTCCTACGAGCAGTACTTC. Translated, it gives CATSRQFNSYEQYF.

This sequence joins TRBV6-1 and TRBJ1-5, with 12 bases lining up with TRBD1. V was pared by 5 bases and J by 11 bases, with 10 bases of the junction left unmatched. CDR1 is MNHNS, CDR2 SASEGT, per germline. This CDR3 is 15 amino acids long. The CDR3 reads CASSPGQGALLAQHF. The CDR3 coding sequence is TGTGCCAGCAGTCCGGGACAGGGGGCCCTCTTGGCCCAGCATTTT.

This chain joins TRBV9 and TRBJ1-6; D perhaps matches TRBD1 (6 bases). Trimming pared 0 bases from V and 9 bases from J, leaving 13 bases between. The CDR3 sequence is 15 residues long. Germline-derived CDR1 and CDR2 are SGDLS and YYNGEE. CDR3 in amino acids: CASSVGDGGGSPLHF. Written as DNA, the CDR3 is TGTGCCAGCAGCGTAGGGGATGGAGGGGGTTCACCCCTCCACTTT.

The chain recombines TRBV28 with TRBJ1-1; weak D call: TRBD1 (6 bases). CDR1 MDHEN and CDR2 SYDVKM come from the germline V gene. V dropped 10 bases and J dropped 3 bases, with 15 bases sitting between them. This CDR3 comprises 13 residues. DNA for the CDR3: TGTGCCACCCACCGACAGGTACACACTGAAGCTTTCTTT. It translates to CATHRQVHTEAFF. Using reference TRBV28 and TRBJ1-1 for the parts outside the CDR3, the full variable domain is DVKVTQSSRYLVKRTGEKVFLECVQDMDHENMFWYRQDPGLGLRLIYFSYDVKMKEKGDIPEGYSVSREKKERFSLILESASTNQTSMYLCATHRQVHTEAFFGQGTRLTVV.

As to this clone: An end of the junction differs from the germline gene, which may be a read error. V usage is TRBV7-9 and J usage is TRBJ2-7; D gene unclear. Germline-derived CDR1 and CDR2 are SEHNR and FQNEAQ (reference sequence). The CDR3 sequence is 13 residues long. CDR3 DNA: TGTGCCAGCAGCCGCTCTGTGGATGCAGGTGCTACCTTC. It codes for CASSRSVDAGATF.

This clone was seen a single time. The gene calls are TRBV30 and TRBJ2-7; D not certain. This CDR3 spans 14 amino acids. V was shortened by 1 base and J by 6 bases, with 16 bases between the two germline ends. Germline-derived CDR1 and CDR2 are GTSNPN and SVGIG (reference sequence). The CDR3 region has the DNA TGTGCCTGGAGTGAAGGCGCTACGGCGACCGAGCAGTACTTC. Amino acids: CAWSEGATATEQYF.

The chain uses TRBV27 and TRBJ1-2; 9 bases are a match to TRBD1. The CDR3 sequence is 16 residues long. V gave up 7 bases and J gave up 2 bases; unmatched junction bases: 11. From germline, CDR1 is MNHEY and CDR2 SMNVEV (reference sequence). CDR3 coding DNA: TGTGCCAGCACTCGAAGTGGGACAGGGTACAACTATGGCTACACCTTC. Encoded protein: CASTRSGTGYNYGYTF.